Shown below are 21 T cell receptor beta chains from a single sample sequenced in a study of technical replicates of blood from a few donors. Here immunoSEQ multiplex PCR was the method, and the copy in TCRdb shows in-frame clones only, minus some. The table records tens of thousands of clones, approximately 90% of them present only once. Specimen: T cells isolated from PBMCs. These TCRs come from a human donor in good health.

V is TRBV5-6 and J is TRBJ1-2; D ambiguous. Germline CDR1 reads SGHDT; CDR2 reads YYEEEE. The CDR3 length is 15 residues. V dropped 3 bases and J dropped 0 bases, with 12 bases sitting between them. The CDR3 loop is CASSWRGEANYGYTF. The CDR3 bases are TGTGCCAGCAGCTGGCGGGGAGAGGCTAACTATGGCTACACCTTC.

The chain employs TRBV6-5 and TRBJ2-5; D may be TRBD2 (5 bases). CDR3 length: 11 amino acids. Germline loops: CDR1 MNHEY, CDR2 SVGAGI. V lost 5 bases and J lost 7, with 8 bases in between. The CDR3 region is CASSRAGTQYF. The CDR3 nucleotides read TGTGCCAGCAGTCGGGCGGGGACCCAGTACTTC.

In this sample, this clone turned up once. The V gene is TRBV6-6, the J gene TRBJ1-2, with 11 bases aligning to TRBD1. The V and J ends lost 5 bases and 6 bases, in that order; junction bases with no gene match: 8. There are 15 residues in the CDR3. Looked up from germline, CDR1 is MNHNY and CDR2 is SVGAGI (reference sequence). The CDR3 sequence is CASSGRGQGANGYTF. The CDR3 region has the DNA TGTGCCAGCAGTGGCCGAGGACAGGGGGCTAATGGCTACACCTTC.

This chain links TRBV27 with TRBJ2-2, with a weak D call TRBD1 (6 bases). CDR1 MNHEY and CDR2 SMNVEV come from the germline V gene (reference sequence). V was clipped by 2 bases and J by 6 bases, with 16 bases between them. The CDR3 is 16 amino acids. CDR3 nucleotide sequence: TGTGCCAGCAGTTTACTGGTGACAGGAGCATCCGGGGAGCTGTTTTTT. Protein: CASSLLVTGASGELFF.

The J gene is TRBJ2-3, the V gene TRBV5-1; 7 bases map to TRBD1. Germline loops: CDR1 SGHRS, CDR2 YFSETQ. After removal of 0 bases from V and 2 bases from J, the junction contained 6 bases not matched to a gene. This CDR3 is 16 amino acids long. The CDR3 nucleotides are TGCGCCAGCAGCTTGGGGGACAGCTTTATCACAGATACGCAGTATTTT. Protein product: CASSLGDSFITDTQYF.

The chain recombines TRBV10-3 with TRBJ2-3; 10 bases align to TRBD2. With 4 bases clipped from V and 5 bases from J, the junction kept 9 bases outside the gene matches. The length of the CDR3 is 16 residues. Germline loops: CDR1 ENHRY, CDR2 SYGVKD. The CDR3 DNA follows: TGTGCCATCAGTGTTCTAGCGGGAGAAGTTAAAGATACGCAGTATTTT. Encoded protein: CAISVLAGEVKDTQYF.

This clone was counted a single time. The chain is built from TRBV11-2 and TRBJ2-7, with 7 bases that match TRBD1. The germline V gene has CDR1 SGHAT and CDR2 FQNNGV. The CDR3 is 16 residues long. V gave up 2 bases and J gave up 2 bases; unmatched junction bases: 9. CDR3: CASSLKARQGTYEQYF. The CDR3 DNA is TGTGCCAGCAGCTTAAAGGCCCGACAGGGAACCTACGAGCAGTACTTC.

The chain carries TRBV11-3 and TRBJ2-5, with no clear D. The germline CDR1 and CDR2 sequences are SGHNT and YENEEA. V lost 1 base and J 9 bases, leaving 9 bases between the germline ends. CDR3 size: 12 residues. CDR3 DNA: TGTGCCAGCAGCTTAGGGTGGCAGGCCCAGTACTTC. Its translation is CASSLGWQAQYF.

The chain has TRBV7-2 and TRBJ2-7; a possible D gene is TRBD2 (6 bases). The ends were cut back, 0 bases at V and 5 bases at J, with 11 bases in the middle. The CDR3 spans 14 residues. Germline-derived CDR1 and CDR2 are SGHTA and FQGNSA. CDR3 coding DNA: TGTGCCAGCAGCTTAGCAGGTAGCGGTAACGAGCAGTACTTC. This translates into CASSLAGSGNEQYF.

This sequence joins TRBV14 and TRBJ2-1, with TRBD2 identical over 11 bases. V lost 2 bases and J lost 7; bases outside the gene matches: 7. The V gene's germline CDR1 is SGHDN and CDR2 FVKESK. The CDR3 loop spans 16 amino acids. For the CDR3, the DNA is TGTGCCAGCAGCCAATTTACTAGCGGGAGAACGAATGAGCAGTTCTTC. Its protein product is CASSQFTSGRTNEQFF.

This chain uses TRBV13 with TRBJ2-3; D is perhaps TRBD2 (6 bases). This CDR3 comprises 14 residues. V dropped 1 base and J dropped 7 bases, with 12 bases sitting between them. Germline values: CDR1 PRHDT, CDR2 FYEKMQ (reference sequence). CDR3 DNA sequence: TGTGCCAGCAGCTTAGTCGGGAGCCCATATACGCAGTATTTT. Translating gives CASSLVGSPYTQYF. Drawing the rest from reference TRBV13 and TRBJ2-3, the complete variable domain is AAGVIQSPRHLIKEKRETATLKCYPIPRHDTVYWYQQGPGQDPQFLISFYEKMQSDKGSIPDRFSAQQFSDYHSELNMSSLELGDSALYFCASSLVGSPYTQYFGPGTRLTVL.

The V gene is TRBV6-1, the J gene TRBJ1-5, with D possibly matching TRBD1 (5 bases). The germline V gene has CDR1 MNHNS and CDR2 SASEGT. The V end lost 2 bases, the J end lost 5 bases, and 13 bases lay between the germline ends. There are 15 residues in the CDR3. The CDR3 reads CASSERGGRYQPQHF. The CDR3 DNA follows: TGTGCCAGCAGTGAAAGGGGAGGTAGGTATCAGCCCCAGCATTTT.

This sequence joins TRBV27 and TRBJ1-5; D is perhaps TRBD1 (5 bases). The V and J ends lost 3 bases and 4 bases respectively, with 10 bases between them. The CDR3 sequence is 14 residues long. CDR1 is MNHEY, CDR2 SMNVEV, per germline (reference sequence). CDR3 in amino acids: CASSFVGGNQPQHF. CDR3 nucleotides: TGTGCCAGCAGTTTTGTCGGGGGAAATCAGCCCCAGCATTTT.

The chain employs TRBV11-2 and TRBJ1-4; the match to TRBD1 covers 8 bases. Looked up from germline, CDR1 is SGHAT and CDR2 is FQNNGV. The CDR3 totals 14 residues. V was clipped by 2 bases and J by 11 bases; unmatched bases: 7. CDR3 residues: CASSLTGQEWKLFF. In DNA form, the CDR3 reads TGTGCCAGCAGCTTAACGGGACAGGAGTGGAAACTGTTTTTT.

This chain links TRBV29-1 with TRBJ2-7, with a possible D match to TRBD2 (5 bases). The CDR3 sequence is 12 residues long. V was cut by 4 bases and J by 7 bases, with 14 bases left in between. The germline V gene encodes CDR1 SQVTM and CDR2 ANQGSEA. This chain's CDR3 is CSVGYIEREQYF. The CDR3 DNA sequence: TGCAGCGTTGGATACATTGAGCGGGAGCAGTACTTC.

This clone turned up a few times. CDR3 amino acids: CASSLGAGASTDTQYF. In DNA form, the CDR3 reads TGTGCCAGCAGCCTTGGGGCGGGAGCTAGCACAGATACGCAGTATTTT. This chain links TRBV9 with TRBJ2-3, with 7 bases matching TRBD2. Unmatched junction bases numbered 8, after V lost 4 bases and J lost 0 bases. The CDR3 has 16 residues. Germline CDR1 SGDLS, CDR2 YYNGEE.

The chain links TRBV28 to TRBJ1-1; D uncertain. Germline-derived CDR1 and CDR2 are MDHEN and SYDVKM. The CDR3 loop spans 11 amino acids. The germline V and J ends were trimmed by 7 bases and 1 base, with 4 bases remaining between them. CDR3 in amino acids: CASNRNTEAFF. CDR3 DNA sequence: TGTGCCAGCAATAGGAACACTGAAGCTTTCTTT.

This clone turned up a few times. J is TRBJ1-5 and V is TRBV6-1; 9 bases fit TRBD1. Per germline, CDR1 MNHNS and CDR2 SASEGT. After removal of 6 bases from V and 5 bases from J, the junction contained 2 bases not matched to a gene. The CDR3 is 13 residues long. In DNA form, the CDR3 reads TGTGCCAGCAGGGACAGGGGAGATCAGCCCCAGCATTTT. Protein sequence: CASRDRGDQPQHF.

This clone has only one observation. One end of the junction fails to match germline, which may point to a read error. V and J are TRBV11-2 and TRBJ2-7; 9 bases are shared with TRBD2. The CDR3 has 15 amino acids. Germline CDR1 SGHAT, CDR2 FQNNGV. The CDR3 sequence: CASSLEAGGAYEQYF. CDR3 bases: TGTGCCAGCAGCCTAGAAGCGGGAGGAGCCTACGAGCAGTACTTC.

This clone was detected once. The CDR3 coding sequence is TGCGCCGGCACCCCCACTACGGGGGAGACCCAGTACTTC. Its translation is CAGTPTTGETQYF. This chain joins TRBV10-1 and TRBJ2-5; TRBD2 might be the D (5 bases). Per germline, CDR1 WNHNN and CDR2 SYGVQD (reference sequence). V lost 11 bases and J 5 bases, leaving 18 bases between the germline ends. CDR3 size: 13 residues.

This clone was recorded a few times. This sequence joins TRBV27 and TRBJ1-1; 7 positions match TRBD1. CDR1 and CDR2 (germline): MNHEY, SMNVEV (reference sequence). Trimming at V came to 4 bases and at J to 4 bases, leaving 6 bases not matched to a gene. The length of the CDR3 is 14 residues. The CDR3 DNA reads TGTGCCAGCAGTTGGACAGGAACAGGCACTGAAGCTTTCTTT. Translated: CASSWTGTGTEAFF.